Below, 15 T cell receptor beta chains from the same sample are listed, as sequenced in a study of blood T cell repertoires in COVID-19. Profiling relied on immunoSEQ multiplex PCR, and the TCRdb table lists in-frame clones only, not all of them. The top ten clones hold roughly 10% of a sample with tens of thousands of clones, about 80% of them seen once. The sample consisted of peripheral blood. The origin of the receptors is a human donor in a cohort sampled during active COVID-19.

The sample holds one count of this clone. The gene calls are TRBV7-2 and TRBJ2-7, with 14 bases matching TRBD2. This CDR3 contains 17 residues. CDR1 is SGHTA and CDR2 is FQGNSA in the germline V gene. Trimming removed 1 base from V and 2 bases from J; junction bases left unmatched: 4. This CDR3 is CASSLVGTSGSPYEQYF. CDR3 nucleotides: TGTGCCAGCAGCTTAGTGGGGACTAGCGGGAGTCCCTACGAGCAGTACTTC. The entire variable domain, with the rest obtained from reference TRBV7-2 and TRBJ2-7, is as follows: GAGVSQSPSNKVTEKGKDVELRCDPISGHTALYWYRQSLGQGLEFLIYFQGNSAPDKSGLPSDRFSAERTGGSVSTLTIQRTQQEDSAVYLCASSLVGTSGSPYEQYFGPGTRLTVT.

V gene TRBV9 combines with J gene TRBJ2-7; 10 bases are a match to TRBD2. The CDR3 runs to 15 residues. Germline lookup yields CDR1 SGDLS and CDR2 YYNGEE. V was pared by 0 bases and J by 6 bases, with 6 bases of the junction left unmatched. CDR3 sequence (DNA): TGTGCCAGCAGCGTAGGGCTAGCGGGAGTGGTCGAGCAGTACTTC. It encodes CASSVGLAGVVEQYF.

The sample holds one count of this clone. The chain has TRBV28 and TRBJ1-1, with D possibly matching TRBD1 (6 bases). The CDR3 covers 15 residues. V lost 5 bases to trimming and J lost 6 bases, with 19 bases between them. Germline-derived CDR1 and CDR2 are MDHEN and SYDVKM. CDR3 sequence: CASSPSTGRVAEAFF. CDR3 bases: TGTGCCAGCAGTCCAAGCACAGGGAGGGTGGCTGAAGCTTTCTTT.

The gene calls are TRBV20-1 and TRBJ1-2, with D possibly matching TRBD1 (5 bases). This CDR3 has 13 amino acids. V was pared by 3 bases and J by 8 bases, with 16 bases between. The V gene's germline CDR1 is DFQATT and CDR2 SNEGSKA (reference sequence). This CDR3 is CSASSPPGSGYTF. In nucleotides, the CDR3 is TGCAGTGCTAGTTCCCCCCCAGGGTCAGGCTACACCTTC.

The genes are TRBV5-1 and TRBJ2-1, with 8 positions matching TRBD2. The J segment lost 0 bases and the V segment lost 0 bases, leaving 8 bases of the junction unmatched. CDR3 length equals 18 residues. In germline, CDR1 is SGHRS, CDR2 YFSETQ. The CDR3 protein is CASSLGASGSSSYNEQFF. CDR3 nucleotides: TGCGCCAGCAGCTTGGGGGCGAGCGGGAGTTCCTCCTACAATGAGCAGTTCTTC.

This clone is a singleton in its sample. The chain recombines TRBV5-1 with TRBJ2-3; TRBD2 is a possible D gene (5 bases). The germline V gene has CDR1 SGHRS and CDR2 YFSETQ. The CDR3 runs 16 residues. Between the trimmed V and J ends, which lost 0 bases and 0 bases, there was a span of 11 bases. Written as DNA, the CDR3 is TGCGCCAGCAGCTTGGGTCGGGGAACTAGCACAGATACGCAGTATTTT. This translates into CASSLGRGTSTDTQYF. Supplemented by reference TRBV5-1 and TRBJ2-3, the full variable domain reads KAGVTQTPRYLIKTRGQQVTLSCSPISGHRSVSWYQQTPGQGLQFLFEYFSETQRNKGNFPGRFSGRQFSNSRSEMNVSTLELGDSALYLCASSLGRGTSTDTQYFGPGTRLTVL.

This chain uses TRBV9 with TRBJ2-3, with TRBD2 identical over 11 bases. Trimming at V came to 3 bases and at J to 0 bases, leaving 6 bases not matched to a gene. The CDR3 loop spans 17 amino acids. Germline CDR1 and CDR2: SGDLS and YYNGEE. This CDR3 reads CASSARLAGSSTDTQYF. CDR3 nucleotide sequence: TGTGCCAGCAGCGCCCGACTAGCGGGATCTAGCACAGATACGCAGTATTTT. The complete variable domain, with remaining parts taken from reference TRBV9 and TRBJ2-3, reads DSGVTQTPKHLITATGQRVTLRCSPRSGDLSVYWYQQSLDQGLQFLIQYYNGEERAKGNILERFSAQQFPDLHSELNLSSLELGDSALYFCASSARLAGSSTDTQYFGPGTRLTVL.

This chain links TRBV7-9 with TRBJ1-4, with D maybe TRBD1 (6 bases). V lost 0 bases and J 7 bases, leaving 12 bases between the germline ends. The CDR3 totals 15 residues. Germline V gives CDR1 SEHNR, CDR2 FQNEAQ (reference sequence). The CDR3, as DNA: TGTGCCAGCAGCTTAGCAACAGGGTACGGTGAAAAACTGTTTTTT. Translated, it gives CASSLATGYGEKLFF. Full variable domain (outside the CDR3, taken from reference TRBV7-9 and TRBJ1-4): DTGVSQNPRHKITKRGQNVTFRCDPISEHNRLYWYRQTLGQGPEFLTYFQNEAQLEKSRLLSDRFSAERPKGSFSTLEIQRTEQGDSAMYLCASSLATGYGEKLFFGSGTQLSVL.

Concerning this clone: At one end the junction does not follow the germline gene, possibly because of a read error. The gene calls are TRBV7-9 and TRBJ2-7; TRBD2 aligns across 15 bases. CDR3 length: 14 residues. From germline, CDR1 is SEHNR and CDR2 FQNEAQ (reference sequence). The CDR3 is CASSSPGLAGGGNF. CDR3 in DNA: TGTGCCAGCAGTTCGCCGGGACTAGCGGGAGGTGGGAACTTC.

The J gene is TRBJ2-5, the V gene TRBV7-9; TRBD2 aligns across 10 bases. The junction had 6 bases not matched to a gene; V was cut back by 3 bases and J by 2 bases. This CDR3 region has 16 residues. The germline CDR1 and CDR2 sequences are SEHNR and FQNEAQ (reference sequence). The CDR3 is CASSFPSGGGQETQYF. DNA for the CDR3: TGTGCCAGCAGCTTTCCAAGCGGGGGGGGACAAGAGACCCAGTACTTC.

The chain uses TRBV4-1 and TRBJ1-3, with D unresolved. V lost 0 bases and J 0 bases, leaving 12 bases between the germline ends. The CDR3 contains 17 residues. Germline V gene data show CDR1 as MGHRA and CDR2 as YSYEKL. The CDR3 bases are TGCGCCAGCAGCCAAGACAACTACCGGGACTCTGGAAACACCATATATTTT. Translating it yields CASSQDNYRDSGNTIYF.

The genes are TRBV5-6 and TRBJ2-1, with D possibly being TRBD2 (5 bases). This CDR3 is 14 amino acids long. Trimming shortened V by 6 bases and J by 2 bases, and 12 bases separated the two germline ends. CDR1 SGHDT and CDR2 YYEEEE come from the germline V gene. The CDR3 protein is CASKGSGTYNEQFF. The CDR3 bases are TGTGCCAGCAAGGGAAGCGGCACCTACAATGAGCAGTTCTTC.

This rearrangement joins TRBV24-1 to TRBJ2-1, with TRBD2 matching over 9 bases. There are 16 residues in the CDR3. The ends lost 7 bases at V and 1 base at J; junction bases unmatched: 7. The germline V gene has CDR1 KGHDR and CDR2 SFDVKD. The CDR3 nucleotides read TGTGCCACCAGCGGACGACTAGCGGCGTCCTACAATGAGCAGTTCTTC. Its translation: CATSGRLAASYNEQFF.

The DNA of the CDR3 is TGTGCCAGCAGAAGGGTGGGGTGGGGACAGGGACTTACCGGGGAGCTGTTTTTT. This codes for CASRRVGWGQGLTGELFF. The rearrangement uses TRBV27 and TRBJ2-2; 9 nucleotides match TRBD1. CDR3 length: 18 residues. The J segment lost 5 bases and the V segment lost 6 bases, leaving 16 bases of the junction unmatched. Germline loops: CDR1 MNHEY, CDR2 SMNVEV (reference sequence).

The V call is TRBV5-4, the J call TRBJ2-5, with D uncertain. Per germline, CDR1 SGHNT and CDR2 YYREEE (reference sequence). The CDR3 consists of 13 residues. The ends were cut back, 4 bases at V and 4 bases at J, with 11 bases in the middle. Here the CDR3 DNA reads TGTGCCAGCAGCCCCCGTTGGGCAGAGACCCAGTACTTC. Its protein is CASSPRWAETQYF.